This T cell receptor (beta chain) was documented in a study of cytomegalovirus exposure and HLA in healthy donors. Study context: Most donors, less than 85% of around 400 genotyped, fell in the Caucasian-associated ancestry cluster. General observations from the study: Researchers reported in a later analysis that a missense DCLRE1C variant was tied to TCR beta V- and J-gene trimming. Being productive about 90% or about 30% of the time was typical of most TCR beta V segments in an earlier analysis.

CDR3 length: 16 amino acids. Germline loops: CDR1 SEHNR, CDR2 FQNEAQ (reference sequence). Trimming at V came to 4 bases and at J to 0 bases, leaving 9 bases not matched to a gene. Primers for the PCR totalled 60 Vbeta and 13 Jbeta. Profiled with immunoSEQ multiplex PCR; TCRdb holds only in-frame clones, not every one. The data hold more than 95,000 clones, with about 80% observed a single time. As regards this clone: Its target is not known.

What was sequenced was PBMCs. The receptor was isolated from a woman aged 40-49 years in good health and CMV-seronegative. This sequence joins TRBV7-9 and TRBJ2-7, with 7 positions matching TRBD1. The CDR3 loop reads CASSSAGQEDSYEQYF. The CDR3 DNA reads as TGTGCCAGCAGCTCAGCTGGACAGGAGGACTCCTACGAGCAGTACTTC.